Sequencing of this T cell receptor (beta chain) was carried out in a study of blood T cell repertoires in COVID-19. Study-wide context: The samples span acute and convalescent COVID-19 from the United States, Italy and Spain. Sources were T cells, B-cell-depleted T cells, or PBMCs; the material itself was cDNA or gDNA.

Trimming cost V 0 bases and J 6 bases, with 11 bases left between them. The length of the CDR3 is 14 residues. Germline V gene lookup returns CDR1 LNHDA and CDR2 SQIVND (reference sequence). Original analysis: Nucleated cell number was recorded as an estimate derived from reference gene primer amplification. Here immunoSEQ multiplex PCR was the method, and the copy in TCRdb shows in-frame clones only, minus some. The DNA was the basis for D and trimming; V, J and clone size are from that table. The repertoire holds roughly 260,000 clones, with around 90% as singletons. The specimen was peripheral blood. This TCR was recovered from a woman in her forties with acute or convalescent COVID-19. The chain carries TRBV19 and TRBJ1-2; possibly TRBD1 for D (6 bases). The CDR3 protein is CASSIEGTSHGYTF. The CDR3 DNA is TGTGCCAGTAGTATAGAAGGGACAAGCCATGGCTACACCTTC.